A selection of T cell receptor beta chains follows, all from one sample in a study of T cells after yellow fever vaccination. TCRdb re-analysed the 5' RACE reads in MiXCR, keeping a single row per CDR3 protein. The data hold 300,000 to 350,000 distinct CDR3 sequences, with 3.5% to 4.5% observed a single time. Sequencing was performed on PBMCs, taken 5 days after the yellow fever booster vaccination. Source of these receptors: a man aged 18 to 30 who received the YFV17D yellow fever vaccine. CDR3s include the opening cysteine and the closing phenylalanine or tryptophan. The order of the fields is D gene, J gene, V gene, clone size, CDR3 protein, CDR3 DNA. D genes are given only for firm matches. Clone size is stated in some rows and not others, as once, few, many or a class when expanded.

>NA|TRBJ1-1|TRBV7-9|many
CASSRRATEAFF
TGTGCCAGCAGTCGGAGGGCGACAGAAGCTTTCTTT
>NA|TRBJ2-5|TRBV7-9|NA
CASSGLGGETQYF
TGTGCCAGCAGTGGTCTCGGGGGAGAGACCCAGTACTTC
>TRBD2|TRBJ2-1|TRBV5-1|NA
CASSIPAGGGYNEQFF
TGCGCCAGCAGCATCCCGGCGGGGGGGGGATACAATGAGCAGTTCTTC
>NA|TRBJ2-7|TRBV20-1|many
CSARDDLEGKGYEQYF
TGCAGTGCTAGAGATGATTTGGAAGGGAAGGGCTACGAGCAGTACTTC
>TRBD2|TRBJ2-5|TRBV5-1|many
CASSLDPSGAQETQYF
TGCGCCAGCAGCCTGGACCCTAGCGGGGCTCAAGAGACCCAGTACTTC
>NA|TRBJ1-2|TRBV7-9|few
CASSSPPGTSAYTF
TGTGCCAGCAGCTCCCCCCCGGGGACTAGTGCCTACACCTTC
>TRBD2|TRBJ2-3|TRBV20-1|NA
CSAGGVGADTQYF
TGCAGTGCCGGGGGGGTGGGGGCAGATACGCAGTATTTT
>TRBD1|TRBJ1-6|TRBV5-1|NA
CASRRTGGNSPLHF
TGCGCCAGCAGGAGGACAGGGGGCAATTCACCCCTCCACTTT
>NA|TRBJ1-6|TRBV20-1|many
CSARDFRYNSPLHF
TGCAGTGCTAGAGATTTCCGCTATAATTCACCCCTCCACTTT
>NA|TRBJ2-1|TRBV29-1|NA
CSVEDWQIEQFF
TGCAGCGTTGAAGATTGGCAGATAGAGCAGTTCTTC